Listed below are T cell receptor beta chains from one sample, sequenced in a study of PD-L1 blockade in urothelial cancer. TCRdb keeps only in-frame clones here, not all; method: immunoSEQ multiplex PCR. This sample has roughly 51,000 clones, with 86% found just once. The specimen was PBMCs, collected around atezolizumab (anti-PD-L1) treatment. The receptor source for this set is a man in his sixties with urothelial cancer. Both conserved end residues are part of each CDR3. The order of the fields is J gene, D gene, clone size, V gene, CDR3 protein, CDR3 DNA. A D gene is named only where the DNA matches it firmly. Size values are once, few and many counts, or a class for expanded clones, and some rows have none.

TRBJ2-5 TRBD1 once TRBV5-1 CASRRDRGLRETQYF TGCGCCAGCAGGCGGGACAGGGGGCTCCGAGAGACCCAGTACTTC
TRBJ2-1 TRBD2 once TRBV5-1 CASSPDSSGSSYNEQFF TGCGCCAGCAGCCCAGACTCTAGCGGGAGCTCCTACAATGAGCAGTTCTTC
TRBJ2-7 TRBD1 . TRBV28 CASSLSRTGGGEQYF TGTGCCAGCAGTTTATCCCGGACAGGGGGAGGCGAGCAGTACTTC
TRBJ1-2 . . TRBV19 CASSHPRGGDGYTF TGTGCCAGTAGCCACCCTCGTGGAGGGGACGGCTACACCTTC
TRBJ1-4 . . TRBV18 CASSPRQGNEKLFF TGTGCCAGCTCACCAAGGCAGGGTAATGAAAAACTGTTTTTT
TRBJ2-7 TRBD1 . TRBV6-6 CASSPGTAYEQYF TGTGCCAGCAGCCCCGGGACAGCCTACGAGCAGTACTTC
TRBJ2-3 TRBD2 . TRBV4-1 CASSQGGAGGSTDTQYF TGCGCCAGCAGCCAAGGGGGAGCGGGGGGAAGCACAGATACGCAGTATTTT
TRBJ2-1 . . TRBV11-3 CASSPGTQNEQFF TGTGCCAGCAGCCCCGGGACACAGAATGAGCAGTTCTTC
TRBJ1-5 . . TRBV19 CASTPKGARQPQHF TGTGCCAGTACCCCCAAAGGGGCTCGGCAGCCCCAGCATTTT
TRBJ1-5 . . TRBV5-1 CASSVSGDSNQPQHF TGCGCCAGCAGCGTGTCGGGGGATAGCAATCAGCCCCAGCATTTT
TRBJ1-5 . . TRBV27 CASSLAYNQPQHF TGTGCCAGCAGTTTAGCCTACAATCAGCCCCAGCATTTT
TRBJ1-6 . . TRBV19 CATQREGYNSPLHF TGTGCCACTCAAAGGGAGGGCTATAATTCACCCCTCCACTTT
TRBJ1-5 TRBD1 . TRBV28 CASSLTGTGAQPQHF TGTGCCAGCAGCCTAACCGGGACAGGGGCTCAGCCCCAGCATTTT
TRBJ2-2 . . TRBV2 CASSGPRSRMSGELFF TGTGCCAGCAGTGGTCCCAGGTCACGGATGTCCGGGGAGCTGTTTTTT
TRBJ2-3 TRBD2 once TRBV2 CASSQAGGGTDTQYF TGTGCCAGCAGTCAAGCGGGAGGAGGGACAGATACGCAGTATTTT
TRBJ2-7 . . TRBV6-5 CASSYAPSYEQYF TGTGCCAGCAGTTACGCTCCTAGTTACGAGCAGTACTTC
TRBJ2-1 TRBD1 . TRBV9 CASSVGVRQGVTDEQFF TGTGCCAGCAGCGTAGGGGTTAGGCAGGGGGTCACCGATGAGCAGTTCTTC
TRBJ1-6 TRBD1 once TRBV6-5 CASSLDRGASPLHF TGTGCCAGCAGTTTAGACAGGGGTGCGTCACCCCTCCACTTT
TRBJ2-3 . . TRBV11-3 CASSSYRQSGGTQYF TGTGCCAGCAGCTCCTATAGACAGTCCGGGGGTACGCAGTATTTT
TRBJ2-5 TRBD1 . TRBV4-3 CASSPPGQLPETQYF TGCGCCAGCAGCCCACCGGGACAGCTCCCGGAGACCCAGTACTTC
TRBJ2-7 . . TRBV4-3 CASSQENGYEQYF TGCGCCAGCAGCCAAGAGAACGGCTACGAGCAGTACTTC
TRBJ2-3 TRBD2 . TRBV7-3 CASTHRGGVDTQYF TGTGCCAGCACTCACCGCGGGGGGGTAGATACGCAGTATTTT
TRBJ2-3 TRBD2 . TRBV6-5 CASSYVGLAGTDTQYF TGTGCCAGCAGTTATGTGGGACTAGCGGGGACAGATACGCAGTATTTT
TRBJ2-7 . . TRBV30 CAWSLTLAYEQYF TGTGCCTGGAGCCTGACATTAGCCTACGAGCAGTACTTC
TRBJ1-2 TRBD1 . TRBV6-1 CASSEASRQGHF TGTGCCAGCAGTGAAGCGAGCCGACAGGGTCACTTC
TRBJ1-6 TRBD1 . TRBV6-1 CASGDRDNSPLHF TGTGCCAGCGGGGACAGGGATAATTCACCCCTCCACTTT
TRBJ1-5 . . TRBV19 CASSPGVNQPQHF TGTGCCAGTAGCCCAGGGGTCAATCAGCCCCAGCATTTT
TRBJ1-2 . . TRBV5-1 CASSPSYGYTF TGCGCCAGCAGCCCCAGCTATGGCTACACCTTC
TRBJ2-6 . . TRBV2 CASSAGLTGANVLTF TGTGCCAGCAGTGCTGGCCTCACTGGGGCCAACGTCCTGACTTTC
TRBJ2-5 TRBD2 . TRBV7-7 CASSLAGGSETQYF TGTGCTAGCAGCTTAGCGGGAGGTTCAGAGACCCAGTACTTC
TRBJ1-2 TRBD1 . TRBV27 CASSFRDRDYGYTF TGTGCCAGCAGTTTCCGGGACAGGGACTATGGCTACACCTTC
TRBJ2-7 TRBD2 once TRBV19 CASRLTSGSPEEQYF TGTGCCAGTAGGTTGACTAGCGGGTCCCCGGAAGAGCAGTACTTC
TRBJ1-3 . . TRBV11-2 CASSPRADSGNTIYF TGTGCCAGCAGCCCCAGGGCCGACTCTGGAAACACCATATATTTT
TRBJ1-3 TRBD1 . TRBV5-1 CASSSDTGGSGNTIYF TGCGCCAGCAGCTCGGACACAGGGGGCTCTGGAAACACCATATATTTT
TRBJ1-5 . . TRBV7-8 CASSLGSPQPQHF TGTGCCAGCAGCTTAGGCAGTCCGCAGCCCCAGCATTTT
TRBJ1-5 . . TRBV7-2 CASSYQGNQPQHF TGTGCCAGCAGCTACCAGGGAAATCAGCCCCAGCATTTT
TRBJ1-2 . . TRBV5-1 CASSLGDSRKNYGYTF TGCGCCAGCAGCTTAGGAGATTCAAGAAAAAACTATGGCTACACCTTC
TRBJ1-1 TRBD1 . TRBV15 CATSRDGQGLRYEAFF TGTGCCACCAGCAGGGACGGACAGGGTTTGAGATATGAAGCTTTCTTT
TRBJ2-7 TRBD2 . TRBV6-1 CASSDKVTGLAGGSSYEQYF TGTGCCAGCAGTGATAAGGTCACGGGACTAGCGGGGGGTAGCTCCTACGAGCAGTACTTC
TRBJ1-5 TRBD1 once TRBV28 CASSAWRGLGNQPQHF TGTGCCAGCAGTGCCTGGAGGGGGCTAGGCAATCAGCCCCAGCATTTT
TRBJ2-1 TRBD2 . TRBV11-2 CASSLVLAGIYNEQFF TGTGCCAGCAGCTTAGTACTAGCGGGGATCTACAATGAGCAGTTCTTC
TRBJ1-3 . . TRBV29-1 CSVRQGNTIYF TGCAGCGTTCGACAGGGAAACACCATATATTTT
TRBJ1-1 . few TRBV7-9 CASSLLGSSGKAFF TGTGCCAGCAGCTTACTAGGCAGTTCCGGAAAAGCTTTCTTT
TRBJ1-2 . . TRBV11-3 CASSLDMNRANYGYTF TGTGCCAGCAGCTTAGATATGAACAGGGCAAACTATGGCTACACCTTC
TRBJ1-2 . few TRBV7-9 CASSNNPSRIPYGYTF TGTGCCAGCAGCAACAACCCTAGTAGGATCCCCTATGGCTACACCTTC